This T cell receptor (beta chain) was identified during a study of regulatory T cells in long-lasting Graves disease. Indicated time point: newly diagnosed GD, antithyroid drugs for less than 3 months. PBMC RNA served as the TCR library source. Points from the study as a whole: There was favoring of TRBV28, TRBJ1-2 and TRBJ2-5 in persistent disease.

For TCR beta, libraries came from iRepertoire HTBI primers and Arm-PCR of CDR3 regions. In TCRdb, the multiplex PCR reads were re-called with MiXCR into one record per CDR3 protein. This table holds approximately 560,000 distinct CDR3 sequences, about 16% found once. The CDR3 is 12 residues long. CDR1 is SGHTS, CDR2 YDEGEE, per germline. V shed 2 bases and J shed 14 bases, with 11 bases lying between them. Of note for this clonotype: Its specificity is not known.

The sample was also reused in another study, on T cells in Graves' hyperthyroidism and ophthalmopathy.

This clonotype originated in a man aged 18 to 30 with Graves disease. The sample was peripheral blood mononuclear cells (PBMCs), taken at new diagnosis, from a patient treated with antithyroid drugs. The chain links TRBV5-8 to TRBJ1-6; D remains unclear. CDR3 nucleotides: TGTGCCAGCAGCTTCCCCGGATGGTCCCTCCACTTT. Translated: CASSFPGWSLHF.